This entry lists 25 T cell receptor beta chains sequenced from one sample in a study of regulatory T cells. Regarding the study as a whole: Hydrophobic residues at CDR3 positions 6 and 7 were enriched in conventional CD4+ T cells of CD3G-deficient patients.

No antigens are known for them. Amplification used 52 TRBV primers and 13 TRBJ primers. The table came from immunoSEQ multiplex PCR; TCRdb's copy has only in-frame clones and leaves some out. Of approximately 18,000 clones detected, more than 65% appear once; the ten largest clones hold around 8%. Sequenced: conventional CD4+ T cells sorted from blood. The receptor set was obtained from a person aged 25 to 39 with CD3G deficiency.

V gene TRBV19 combines with J gene TRBJ1-1, with D maybe TRBD1 (5 bases). The CDR3 extends over 13 amino acids. Germline CDR1 reads LNHDA; CDR2 reads SQIVND (reference sequence). The V end lost 2 bases, the J end lost 6 bases, and 10 bases lay between the germline ends. The CDR3 region has the DNA TGTGCCAGTAGTATAAGGGGACGCGCTGAAGCTTTCTTT. As protein: CASSIRGRAEAFF.

The chain recombines TRBV28 with TRBJ2-4, with D possibly TRBD2 on 6 matching bases. V lost 6 bases and J 1 base, leaving 10 bases between the germline ends. The CDR3 loop spans 14 amino acids. Germline CDR1 and CDR2: MDHEN and SYDVKM. The CDR3 here is CASSGTPAKNIQYF. CDR3 DNA sequence: TGTGCCAGCAGCGGGACTCCCGCCAAAAACATTCAGTACTTC.

The chain recombines TRBV7-9 with TRBJ2-3; D is undetermined. This CDR3 contains 16 residues. CDR1 and CDR2 from the germline V gene are SEHNR and FQNEAQ (reference sequence). The V gene lost 0 bases and the J gene lost 0 bases, with 10 bases spanning the gap. CDR3 amino acids: CASSLATALSTDTQYF. The CDR3 region has the DNA TGTGCCAGCAGCTTAGCAACAGCCCTTAGCACAGATACGCAGTATTTT. The full variable domain, rest sourced from reference TRBV7-9 and TRBJ2-3, is DTGVSQNPRHKITKRGQNVTFRCDPISEHNRLYWYRQTLGQGPEFLTYFQNEAQLEKSRLLSDRFSAERPKGSFSTLEIQRTEQGDSAMYLCASSLATALSTDTQYFGPGTRLTVL.

V gene TRBV11-2 combines with J gene TRBJ2-1; 9 bases match TRBD1. CDR1 and CDR2 from the germline V gene are SGHAT and FQNNGV. The CDR3 is made up of 15 amino acids. Trimming took 3 bases from V and 5 from J; bases not matched to a gene: 5. CDR3 amino acids: CASSLGTGTHNEQFF. The CDR3 region has the DNA TGTGCCAGCAGCTTGGGGACAGGGACCCACAATGAGCAGTTCTTC.

Only a few counts were recorded for this clone. The chain uses TRBV7-9 and TRBJ1-2; D unclear. CDR1 and CDR2 (germline): SEHNR, FQNEAQ (reference sequence). The CDR3 spans 12 residues. V lost 1 base and J lost 5, with 5 bases in between. The CDR3 bases are TGTGCCAGCAGCTTAGGCCAGTATGGCTACACCTTC. This translates into CASSLGQYGYTF. The entire variable domain, with the rest obtained from reference TRBV7-9 and TRBJ1-2, is as follows: DTGVSQNPRHKITKRGQNVTFRCDPISEHNRLYWYRQTLGQGPEFLTYFQNEAQLEKSRLLSDRFSAERPKGSFSTLEIQRTEQGDSAMYLCASSLGQYGYTFGSGTRLTVV.

V is TRBV18 and J is TRBJ2-7, with D possibly being TRBD1 (6 bases). V gave up 2 bases and J gave up 2 bases, with 10 bases separating them. Germline CDR1 is KGHSH and CDR2 is LQKENI. CDR3 length equals 14 residues. The CDR3 bases are TGTGCCAGCTCACCAAACAGGGTTCCCTACGAGCAGTACTTC. This translates into CASSPNRVPYEQYF.

This chain joins TRBV6-1 and TRBJ1-4, with a possible D match to TRBD1 (5 bases). Per the germline V gene, CDR1 is MNHNS and CDR2 is SASEGT. V was pared by 2 bases and J by 0 bases, with 13 bases between. The CDR3 consists of 17 residues. The chain's CDR3 is CASSEWAGPATNEKLFF. The CDR3, as DNA: TGTGCCAGCAGTGAATGGGCAGGGCCGGCAACTAATGAAAAACTGTTTTTT.

This clone has only a few counts. This chain joins TRBV19 and TRBJ2-2; D is undetermined. With 9 bases removed from V and 5 bases from J, the gap between germline ends came to 10 bases. The length of the CDR3 is 12 residues. The V gene's germline CDR1 is LNHDA and CDR2 SQIVND (reference sequence). CDR3 sequence: CASNVGTGELFF. The CDR3 nucleotides are TGTGCCAGCAATGTGGGGACCGGGGAGCTGTTTTTT.

The rearrangement joins TRBV7-9 to TRBJ2-1; 10 bases are shared with TRBD1. This CDR3 has 15 residues. Trimming removed 5 bases from V and 8 bases from J; junction bases left unmatched: 9. CDR1 and CDR2 from the germline V gene are SEHNR and FQNEAQ (reference sequence). CDR3 in DNA: TGTGCCAGCAGCATGACAGGGGGCATAAAGGATGAGCAGTTCTTC. As protein: CASSMTGGIKDEQFF.

Only one count was recorded for this clone. This rearrangement joins TRBV23-1 to TRBJ2-5; TRBD1 is a possible D gene (5 bases). The end of the DNA aligns better with TRBJ2-7, so the J call may be wrong. TRBV23-1 is classed as an ORF, of uncertain function. The CDR3 extends over 17 amino acids. The CDR3: CASSQPDIRFSSYEQYF. The CDR3 coding sequence is TGCGCCAGCAGTCAACCGGACATAAGGTTCTCCTCCTACGAGCAGTACTTC.

The CDR3 sequence is CASRRAGTPEFF. CDR3 nucleotides: TGTGCCAGCAGACGGGCGGGGACGCCGGAGTTCTTC. V usage is TRBV7-5 and J usage is TRBJ2-1; the table's TRBD2 call for D was not verified on the DNA. TRBV7-5 is labeled a pseudogene. The CDR3 contains 12 residues.

The rearrangement joins TRBV6-1 to TRBJ1-5, with 7 bases identical to TRBD1. The J segment lost 2 bases and the V segment lost 5 bases, leaving 6 bases of the junction unmatched. The V gene's germline CDR1 is MNHNS and CDR2 SASEGT. The CDR3 consists of 15 residues. DNA of the CDR3: TGTGCCAGCAGTTTGACAGGGCACGGCAATCAGCCCCAGCATTTT. Its translation is CASSLTGHGNQPQHF.

V gene TRBV28 combines with J gene TRBJ1-1; D remains ambiguous. This CDR3 region has 18 residues. The germline gives CDR1 MDHEN, CDR2 SYDVKM. V was shortened by 5 bases and J by 0 bases, with 22 bases between the two germline ends. In DNA form, the CDR3 reads TGTGCCAGCAGTCCGCCCCGTGCAGGTTCTCGATTGAACACTGAAGCTTTCTTT. This codes for CASSPPRAGSRLNTEAFF.

This chain connects TRBV19 to TRBJ1-2; D is unresolved. CDR1 and CDR2 from the germline V gene are LNHDA and SQIVND (reference sequence). Trimming cost V 4 bases and J 1 base, with 10 bases left between them. The CDR3 contains 14 residues. The CDR3 protein is CASSTALRNYGYTF. In DNA, the CDR3 is TGTGCCAGTAGTACGGCACTTCGTAACTATGGCTACACCTTC.

The chain carries TRBV28 and TRBJ2-7; no definite D call. Trimming stripped 4 bases from V and 2 bases from J, with 12 bases between. CDR3 length: 14 residues. CDR1 and CDR2 from the germline V gene are MDHEN and SYDVKM. The CDR3 region has the DNA TGTGCCAGCAGTTCCGAATTTGTGGCCTACGAGCAGTACTTC. Translated: CASSSEFVAYEQYF.

This chain connects TRBV6-4 to TRBJ1-5; D might be TRBD1 (5 bases). Germline V gene lookup returns CDR1 MRHNA and CDR2 SNTAGT. The V end lost 4 bases, the J end lost 6 bases, and 19 bases lay between the germline ends. The CDR3 spans 16 residues. Written as DNA, the CDR3 is TGTGCCAGCAGTGGCCAGTGGGGCGGTTTAGGTCAGCCCCAGCATTTT. Its translation: CASSGQWGGLGQPQHF.

CDR3 sequence reads: CASSYVRGGSNQPQHF. The CDR3 nucleotides read TGTGCCAGCAGTTACGTGCGCGGGGGCAGCAATCAGCCCCAGCATTTT. V and J are TRBV6-6 and TRBJ1-5, with D tentatively TRBD1 (6 bases). CDR1 is MNHNY and CDR2 is SVGAGI in the germline V gene (reference sequence). This CDR3 contains 16 residues. V dropped 2 bases and J dropped 1 base, with 12 bases sitting between them.

CDR3 sequence reads: CASSLEVPSYNEQFF. DNA of the CDR3: TGTGCCAGCAGCTTAGAGGTGCCTAGCTACAATGAGCAGTTCTTC. The genes are TRBV7-9 and TRBJ2-1; D gene uncertain. Looked up from germline, CDR1 is SEHNR and CDR2 is FQNEAQ (reference sequence). The V end lost 1 base, the J end lost 3 bases, and 10 bases lay between the germline ends. The CDR3 loop spans 15 amino acids.

The gene calls are TRBV7-9 and TRBJ2-7; D is perhaps TRBD1 (5 bases). Germline CDR1 reads SEHNR; CDR2 reads FQNEAQ (reference sequence). With 1 base removed from V and 6 bases from J, the gap between germline ends came to 13 bases. This CDR3 has 14 residues. The CDR3 DNA reads TGTGCCAGCAGCTTAGGGGCGGACATCAGCGAGCAGTACTTC. Translated, it gives CASSLGADISEQYF. Drawing the rest from reference TRBV7-9 and TRBJ2-7, the complete variable domain is DTGVSQNPRHKITKRGQNVTFRCDPISEHNRLYWYRQTLGQGPEFLTYFQNEAQLEKSRLLSDRFSAERPKGSFSTLEIQRTEQGDSAMYLCASSLGADISEQYFGPGTRLTVT.

This clone has a single count. The chain recombines TRBV6-1 with TRBJ2-7, with 9 bases lining up with TRBD2. Germline V lookup: CDR1 MNHNS, CDR2 SASEGT. The ends lost 3 bases at V and 2 bases at J; junction bases unmatched: 8. The CDR3 is 16 amino acids. In nucleotides, the CDR3 is TGTGCCAGCAGTGACTTAAGGCGGGGGGGGGCCTACGAGCAGTACTTC. It specifies CASSDLRRGGAYEQYF.

J is TRBJ2-7 and V is TRBV10-3, with TRBD1 identical over 11 bases. Per germline, CDR1 ENHRY and CDR2 SYGVKD. The CDR3 runs to 17 residues. V was clipped by 0 bases and J by 5 bases; unmatched bases: 9. CDR3 DNA sequence: TGTGCCATCAGTGAGTCGGAAAAAGGGACAGGGGGGGACGAGCAGTACTTC. Translation: CAISESEKGTGGDEQYF.

The chain combines TRBV10-3 with TRBJ2-7, with D maybe TRBD2 (5 bases). The CDR3 sequence is 13 residues long. Per germline, CDR1 ENHRY and CDR2 SYGVKD. V gave up 10 bases and J gave up 3 bases, with 16 bases separating them. Written as DNA, the CDR3 is TGTGCCACCTCCCGGGGATACCTCTACGAGCAGTACTTC. Protein product: CATSRGYLYEQYF.

The CDR3 reads CASSLAGGDVATKRNEQFF. DNA for the CDR3: TGTGCCAGCAGCTTAGCGGGGGGGGATGTAGCCACGAAGCGAAATGAGCAGTTCTTC. The chain carries TRBV7-9 and TRBJ2-1, with TRBD2 identical over 7 bases. There are 19 residues in the CDR3. The V gene's germline CDR1 is SEHNR and CDR2 FQNEAQ (reference sequence). The trim removed 0 bases at V and 7 bases at J, leaving 18 bases unmatched.

The chain joins TRBV7-9 to TRBJ2-7; the match to TRBD1 covers 10 bases. CDR3 length equals 13 residues. Per germline, CDR1 SEHNR and CDR2 FQNEAQ (reference sequence). V trimming: 5 bases; J trimming: 5 bases; junction bases outside the gene matches: 3. DNA of the CDR3: TGTGCCAGCAGCGTAGACAGGGGGCACGAGCAGTACTTC. This gives the protein CASSVDRGHEQYF.

In its sample, this clone was seen a few times. The V gene is TRBV6-1, the J gene TRBJ2-7, with 9 bases aligning to TRBD1. CDR3 length equals 17 residues. Germline CDR1 reads MNHNS; CDR2 reads SASEGT. J gave up 0 bases and V 0 bases, and 6 bases lay outside the gene matches. The CDR3 loop is CASSEAQTGGASYEQYF. CDR3 sequence (DNA): TGTGCCAGCAGTGAAGCCCAGACAGGGGGGGCCTCCTACGAGCAGTACTTC.